This T cell receptor (beta chain) was observed in a study of blood T cell repertoires in COVID-19. Study context: Samples of COVID-19 (acute and convalescent) were obtained from the United States, Italy and Spain. T cells, B-cell-depleted T cells, or PBMCs supplied cDNA or gDNA.

The CDR3 is made up of 14 amino acids. CDR1 and CDR2 from the germline V gene are MNHEY and SVGAGI. The V gene lost 5 bases and the J gene lost 4 bases, with 12 bases spanning the gap. In its sample, this clone is medium-sized. Authors' data handling: Cell counts per sample came from amplifying reference gene primers. Measured with immunoSEQ multiplex PCR; TCRdb has only the in-frame clones, and not every one. The DNA gave D and trimming, while V, J and clone size come from that table. The sample consists of 70,000 to 90,000 clones, about 84% of them appearing once. This chain uses TRBV6-5 with TRBJ2-1, with D maybe TRBD2 (6 bases). The sequence was obtained from a man aged 50 to 59 with active COVID-19. The sequencing input was peripheral blood. CDR3 sequence (DNA): TGTGCCAGCAGTACCCCGGGGACTTACAATGAGCAGTTCTTC. Its protein product is CASSTPGTYNEQFF.